The entry below gives a single T cell receptor beta chain sequence along with its context. This sample was included in a study of radiation and T cells in renal cell carcinoma. As to time point: baseline pretreatment blood. Treatment reported: 15 Gy SBRT to primary tumor, nephrectomy 4 weeks later. After SBRT, blood was collected at 2 and 4 weeks, plus baseline. The CDR3 covers 13 residues. Germline lookup yields CDR1 SGHTA and CDR2 FQGTGA. With 9 bases clipped from V and 2 bases from J, the junction kept 3 bases outside the gene matches. Generated by immunoSEQ multiplex PCR, the TCRdb table keeps only in-frame clones and is missing some. The table shows some 140,000 clones, with approximately 90% occurring only once.

The chain couples TRBV7-3 to TRBJ2-3; 9 bases match TRBD1. This receptor was taken from a woman aged 45-65 years with renal cell carcinoma. The specimen comprised blood, sampled from a patient whose treatment included radiotherapy and nephrectomy. The CDR3 DNA sequence: TGTGCCAGTGGGGACAGGGACACAGATACGCAGTATTTT. Translating gives CASGDRDTDTQYF.